The sample holds a few counts of the clone carrying this T cell receptor (beta chain). CDR3 length equals 12 residues. Germline CDR1 reads SGHRS; CDR2 reads YFSETQ. V lost 6 bases and J lost 7, with 13 bases in between. This entry is derived from a study of T cell responses to AZD1222 COVID-19 vaccine. The protocol was immunoSEQ multiplex PCR, while the TCRdb copy is restricted to in-frame clones and leaves out a portion. The repertoire holds 110,000 or so clones, with 75% to 90% as singletons. Sample: peripheral blood, taken 28 days after the second AZD1222 dose. V and J are TRBV5-1 and TRBJ1-2, with D hard to call. The receptor was isolated from an adult who received the AZD1222 COVID-19 vaccine. The CDR3 here is CASTSGIVGYTF. The CDR3, as DNA: TGCGCCAGCACCTCCGGGATTGTTGGCTACACCTTC.